The 8 T cell receptor beta chains reported below all come from one sample, sequenced in a study of CD4+ T cells in melanoma. Clones were sequenced by immunoSEQ multiplex PCR, and TCRdb holds only the in-frame ones, with some missing. There are around 100,000 clones in the sample; 92% occur only once, and roughly 3.5% lies in the top ten. The sequenced sample was peripheral blood. The receptors shown here come from a human donor with melanoma.

The rearrangement uses TRBV6-4 and TRBJ2-1; weak D call: TRBD1 (6 bases). The V gene lost 6 bases and the J gene lost 1 base, with 13 bases spanning the gap. The CDR3 has 15 amino acids. CDR1 and CDR2 from the germline V gene are MRHNA and SNTAGT. CDR3 DNA sequence: TGTGCCAGCAGCGTGGACAGCCGTTCCTACAATGAGCAGTTCTTC. Amino acids: CASSVDSRSYNEQFF.

The chain joins TRBV6-1 to TRBJ1-5; D is unclear. Germline values: CDR1 MNHNS, CDR2 SASEGT. This CDR3 is 12 amino acids long. V was shortened by 6 bases and J by 7 bases, with 10 bases between the two germline ends. The CDR3 nucleotides read TGTGCCAGCAGCGGGTGGGGACAGCCCCAGCATTTT. This translates into CASSGWGQPQHF.

The rearrangement links TRBV6-4 to TRBJ2-7; 7 bases agree with TRBD1. The ends lost 2 bases at V and 1 base at J; junction bases unmatched: 8. CDR3 length: 16 amino acids. Germline V gene data show CDR1 as MRHNA and CDR2 as SNTAGT. The CDR3 region is CASSDAEGGRSYEQYF. The CDR3 region has the DNA TGTGCCAGCAGTGACGCCGAAGGGGGCCGATCCTACGAGCAGTACTTC.

The chain joins TRBV7-3 to TRBJ2-5; perhaps TRBD1 as D (5 bases). The CDR3 spans 14 residues. CDR1 is SGHTA, CDR2 FQGTGA, per germline. The V end was cut by 0 bases, the J end by 4 bases, with 9 bases between. CDR3 coding DNA: TGTGCCAGCAGCTTAACGGGGCAGGGAGAGACCCAGTACTTC. This sequence encodes CASSLTGQGETQYF.

This clone occurred once. This rearrangement joins TRBV6-6 to TRBJ1-1, with D hard to call. The CDR3 is made up of 14 amino acids. CDR1 is MNHNY, CDR2 SVGAGI, per germline (reference sequence). Deletions cut 3 bases from V and 0 bases from J, with 8 bases between. CDR3: CASSYPTVNTEAFF. In nucleotides, the CDR3 is TGTGCCAGCAGTTATCCGACGGTGAACACTGAAGCTTTCTTT.

Here the CDR3 DNA reads TGTGCCAGCAGCGTAGAAGGGGTCCCCTCCTACGAGCAGTACTTC. Encoded protein: CASSVEGVPSYEQYF. The rearrangement links TRBV9 to TRBJ2-7, with D maybe TRBD1 (5 bases). V shed 0 bases and J shed 0 bases, with 10 bases lying between them. Germline V CDR1 and CDR2: SGDLS, YYNGEE. The CDR3 extends over 15 amino acids.

V is TRBV7-8 and J is TRBJ2-7, with D possibly matching TRBD2 (6 bases). The germline V gene has CDR1 SGHVS and CDR2 FQNEAQ. V was clipped by 6 bases and J by 4 bases, with 10 bases between them. There are 12 residues in the CDR3. CDR3 in amino acids: CASRPRGYEQYF. CDR3 sequence (DNA): TGTGCCAGCAGGCCCCGGGGGTACGAGCAGTACTTC.

V usage is TRBV7-9 and J usage is TRBJ2-2, with 7 nucleotides matching TRBD1. Germline CDR1 reads SEHNR; CDR2 reads FQNEAQ (reference sequence). The ends lost 7 bases at V and 5 bases at J; junction bases unmatched: 19. This CDR3 comprises 18 residues. The CDR3: CASIKRSKGGVETGELFF. The CDR3 DNA is TGTGCCAGCATTAAACGATCAAAAGGGGGCGTCGAGACCGGGGAGCTGTTTTTT. The full variable domain, completed using reference TRBV7-9 and TRBJ2-2, is DTGVSQNPRHKITKRGQNVTFRCDPISEHNRLYWYRQTLGQGPEFLTYFQNEAQLEKSRLLSDRFSAERPKGSFSTLEIQRTEQGDSAMYLCASIKRSKGGVETGELFFGEGSRLTVL.